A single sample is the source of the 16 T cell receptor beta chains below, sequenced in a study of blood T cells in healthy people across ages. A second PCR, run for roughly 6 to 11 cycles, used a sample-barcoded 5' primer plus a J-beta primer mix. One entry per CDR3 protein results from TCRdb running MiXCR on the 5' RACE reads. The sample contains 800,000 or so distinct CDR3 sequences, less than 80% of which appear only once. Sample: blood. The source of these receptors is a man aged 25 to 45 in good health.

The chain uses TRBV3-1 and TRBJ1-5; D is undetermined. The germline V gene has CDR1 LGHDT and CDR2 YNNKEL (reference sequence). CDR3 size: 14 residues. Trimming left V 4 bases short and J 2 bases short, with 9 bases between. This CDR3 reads CASSPADGNQPQHF. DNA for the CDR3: TGTGCCAGCAGCCCGGCGGATGGCAATCAGCCCCAGCATTTT.

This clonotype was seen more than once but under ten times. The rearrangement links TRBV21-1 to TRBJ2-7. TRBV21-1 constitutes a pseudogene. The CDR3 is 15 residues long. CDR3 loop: CASSTDGSSSYEQYF. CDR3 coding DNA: TGTGCCAGCAGCACGGACGGAAGCTCTTCCTACGAGCAGTACTTC.

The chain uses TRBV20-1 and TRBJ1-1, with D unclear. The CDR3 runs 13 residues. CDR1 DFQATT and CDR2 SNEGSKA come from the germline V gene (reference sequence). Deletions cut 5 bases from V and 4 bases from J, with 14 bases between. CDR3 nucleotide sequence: TGCAGTGCTGCCCCCCACACGGTCACTGAAGCTTTCTTT. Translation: CSAAPHTVTEAFF.

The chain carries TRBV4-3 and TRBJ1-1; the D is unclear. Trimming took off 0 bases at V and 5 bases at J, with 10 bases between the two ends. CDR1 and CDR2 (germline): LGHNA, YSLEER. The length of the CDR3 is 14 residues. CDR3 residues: CASSQDVFRTEAFF. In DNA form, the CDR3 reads TGCGCCAGCAGCCAAGATGTTTTTAGGACTGAAGCTTTCTTT.

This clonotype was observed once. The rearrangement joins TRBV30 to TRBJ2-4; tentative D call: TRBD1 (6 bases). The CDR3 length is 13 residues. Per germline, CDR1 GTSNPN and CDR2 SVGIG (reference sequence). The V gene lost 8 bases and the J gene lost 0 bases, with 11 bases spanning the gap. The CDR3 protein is CATGPGAKNIQYF. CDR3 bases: TGTGCCACAGGGCCCGGAGCCAAAAACATTCAGTACTTC.

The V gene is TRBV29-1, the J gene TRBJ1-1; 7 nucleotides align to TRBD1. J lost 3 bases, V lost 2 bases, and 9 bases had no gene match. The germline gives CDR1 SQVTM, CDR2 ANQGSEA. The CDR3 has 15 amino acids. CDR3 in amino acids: CSVERGQVSYTEAFF. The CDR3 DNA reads TGCAGCGTTGAAAGGGGGCAGGTTTCGTACACTGAAGCTTTCTTT. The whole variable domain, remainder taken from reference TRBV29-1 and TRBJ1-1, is SAVISQKPSRDICQRGTSLTIQCQVDSQVTMMFWYRQQPGQSLTLIATANQGSEATYESGFVIDKFPISRPNLTFSTLTVSNMSPEDSSIYLCSVERGQVSYTEAFFGQGTRLTVV.

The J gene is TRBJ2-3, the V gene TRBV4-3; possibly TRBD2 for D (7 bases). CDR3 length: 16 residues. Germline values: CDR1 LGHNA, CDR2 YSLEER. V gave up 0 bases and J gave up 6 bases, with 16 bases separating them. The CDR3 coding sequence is TGCGCCAGCAGCCAAGACGCGGGGGCGGGGGTTGATACGCAGTATTTT. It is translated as CASSQDAGAGVDTQYF.

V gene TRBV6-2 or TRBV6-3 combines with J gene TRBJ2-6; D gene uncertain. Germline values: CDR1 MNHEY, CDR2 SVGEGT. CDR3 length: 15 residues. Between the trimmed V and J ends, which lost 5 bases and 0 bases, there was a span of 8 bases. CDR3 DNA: TGTGCCAGCAGTCAAGCCAGCTCTGGGGCCAACGTCCTGACTTTC. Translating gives CASSQASSGANVLTF.

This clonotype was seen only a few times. The CDR3 DNA follows: TGTGCCAGCAGTTTAGACAGCTTAGCCAAAAACATTCAGTACTTC. It yields the protein CASSLDSLAKNIQYF. The gene calls are TRBV12-3 or TRBV12-4 and TRBJ2-4, with D hard to call. V lost 1 base, J lost 0 bases, and 7 bases lay in between. The CDR3 is 15 amino acids.

CDR3 nucleotides: TGTGCCAGCAGCCAGGGACGAGCGGAAGCCTACGAGCAGTACTTC. Translation gives CASSQGRAEAYEQYF. The V and J genes are TRBV4-2 and TRBJ2-7; D assignment may be TRBD1 or TRBD2 (5 bases each). The germline gives CDR1 LGHNA, CDR2 YNFKEQ. V gave up 3 bases and J gave up 2 bases, with 14 bases separating them. The CDR3 totals 15 residues.

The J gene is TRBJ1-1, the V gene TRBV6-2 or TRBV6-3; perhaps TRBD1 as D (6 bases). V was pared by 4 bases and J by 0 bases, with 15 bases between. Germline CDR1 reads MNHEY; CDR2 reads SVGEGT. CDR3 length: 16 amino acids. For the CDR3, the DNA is TGTGCCAGCAGTTCTGCCATGGGGGCTGTGAACACTGAAGCTTTCTTT. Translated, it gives CASSSAMGAVNTEAFF.

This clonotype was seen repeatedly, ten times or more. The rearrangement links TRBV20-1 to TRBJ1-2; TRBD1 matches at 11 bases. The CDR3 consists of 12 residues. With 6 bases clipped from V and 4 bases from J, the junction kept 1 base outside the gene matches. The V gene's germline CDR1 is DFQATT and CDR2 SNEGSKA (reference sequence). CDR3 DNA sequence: TGCAGTGCCGGGACAGGGGGCTATGGCTACACCTTC. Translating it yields CSAGTGGYGYTF.

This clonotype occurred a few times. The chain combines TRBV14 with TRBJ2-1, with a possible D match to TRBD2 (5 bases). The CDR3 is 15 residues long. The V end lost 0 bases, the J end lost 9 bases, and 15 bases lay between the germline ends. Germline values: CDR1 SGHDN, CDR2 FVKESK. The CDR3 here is CASSQDLPPAGEQFF. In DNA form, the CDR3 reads TGTGCCAGCAGCCAAGATCTACCACCCGCGGGTGAGCAGTTCTTC. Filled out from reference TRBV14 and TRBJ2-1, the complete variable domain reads EAGVTQFPSHSVIEKGQTVTLRCDPISGHDNLYWYRRVMGKEIKFLLHFVKESKQDESGMPNNRFLAERTGGTYSTLKVQPAELEDSGVYFCASSQDLPPAGEQFFGPGTRLTVL.

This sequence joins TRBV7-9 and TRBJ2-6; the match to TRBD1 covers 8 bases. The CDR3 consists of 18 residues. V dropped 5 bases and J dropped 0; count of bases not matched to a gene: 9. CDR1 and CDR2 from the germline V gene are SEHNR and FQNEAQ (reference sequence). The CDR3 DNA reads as TGTGCCAGCAGCCCAGGGGGCAGTATGAACTCTGGGGCCAACGTCCTGACTTTC. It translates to CASSPGGSMNSGANVLTF.

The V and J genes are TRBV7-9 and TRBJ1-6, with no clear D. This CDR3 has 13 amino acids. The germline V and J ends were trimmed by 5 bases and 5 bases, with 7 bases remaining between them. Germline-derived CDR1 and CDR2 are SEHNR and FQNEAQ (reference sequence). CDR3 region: CASSPTNNSPLHF. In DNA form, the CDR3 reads TGTGCCAGCAGCCCGACGAATAATTCACCCCTCCACTTT.

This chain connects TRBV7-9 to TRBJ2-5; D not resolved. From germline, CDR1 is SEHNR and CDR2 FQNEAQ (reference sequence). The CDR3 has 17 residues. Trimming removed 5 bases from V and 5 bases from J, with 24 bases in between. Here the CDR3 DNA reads TGTGCCAGCAGCCCAACCGCAGTGTCTGGGATCGGTGAGACCCAGTACTTC. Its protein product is CASSPTAVSGIGETQYF.